Detailed here is one T cell receptor (beta chain). This entry is derived from a study of blood T cell repertoires in COVID-19. The CDR3 runs to 17 residues. With V trimmed by 5 bases and J by 12 bases, 21 bases remained unmatched. Germline V CDR1 and CDR2: SEHNR, FQNEAQ (reference sequence). Sequenced by immunoSEQ multiplex PCR; TCRdb stores in-frame clones only, minus some. Of fewer than 700,000 clones in the sample, roughly 89% are singletons; the top ten hold roughly 7.3%. The TCR sequence derives from a woman aged 45-65 years with COVID-19, enrolled during active disease. The chain recombines TRBV7-9 with TRBJ2-4; 8 bases fit TRBD2. The sample consisted of peripheral blood. The CDR3 sequence: CASSVEFGRGDELSQYF. The CDR3 DNA reads as TGTGCCAGCAGCGTCGAATTCGGGAGGGGTGACGAGCTGAGTCAGTACTTC.